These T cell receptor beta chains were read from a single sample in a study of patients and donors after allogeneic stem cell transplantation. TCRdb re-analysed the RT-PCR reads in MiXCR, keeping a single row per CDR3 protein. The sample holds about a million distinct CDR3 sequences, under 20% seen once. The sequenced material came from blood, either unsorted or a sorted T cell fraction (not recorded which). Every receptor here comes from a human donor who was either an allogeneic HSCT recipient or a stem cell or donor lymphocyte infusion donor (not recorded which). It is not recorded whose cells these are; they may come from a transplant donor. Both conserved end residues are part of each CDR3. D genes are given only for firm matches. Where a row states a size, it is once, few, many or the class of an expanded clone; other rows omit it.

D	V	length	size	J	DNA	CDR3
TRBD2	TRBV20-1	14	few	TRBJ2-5	TGCAGTGCTAGAATTAGCGGGAGGCAAGAGACCCAGTACTTC	CSARISGRQETQYF
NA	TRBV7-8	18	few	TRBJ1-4	TGTGCCAGCAGCCGGTCGGTGAGGGGCGGAACGGCTAATGAAAAACTGTTTTTT	CASSRSVRGGTANEKLFF
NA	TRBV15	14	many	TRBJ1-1	TGTGCCACCAGCAAGAGCGCCAGCAACACTGAAGCTTTCTTT	CATSKSASNTEAFF
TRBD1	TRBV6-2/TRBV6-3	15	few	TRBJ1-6	TGTGCCAGCAATCTGGGACAGGCAAAAAATTCACCCCTCCACTTT	CASNLGQAKNSPLHF
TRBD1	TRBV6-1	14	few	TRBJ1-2	TGTGCCAGCGGGTCGACAGGGGCGAACTTGGCTACCACCTTC	CASGSTGANLATTF
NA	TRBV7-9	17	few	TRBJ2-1	TGTGCCAGCAGCCCCCCTCTTTTGGGGCGCTCCTACAATGAGCAGTTCTTC	CASSPPLLGRSYNEQFF
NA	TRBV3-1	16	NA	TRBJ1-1	TGTGCCAGCAGCCCCGGGATCGGACAGATGAACACTGAAGCTTTCTTT	CASSPGIGQMNTEAFF
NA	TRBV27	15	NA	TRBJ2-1	TGTGCCAGCAGCCTCTTCAGCGTGTTGAACAATGAGCAGTTCTTC	CASSLFSVLNNEQFF
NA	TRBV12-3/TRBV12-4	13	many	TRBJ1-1	TGTGCCAGCAGAAATACTATAAACACTGAAGCTTTCTTT	CASRNTINTEAFF
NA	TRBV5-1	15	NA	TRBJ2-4	TGCGCCAGCAGCTTGTCGGCGACAGCCAAAAACATTCAGTACTTC	CASSLSATAKNIQYF
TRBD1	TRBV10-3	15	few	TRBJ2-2	TGTGCCATCGGACGGACAGGGATGAACACCGGGGAGCTGTTTTTT	CAIGRTGMNTGELFF
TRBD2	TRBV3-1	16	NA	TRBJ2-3	TGTGCCAGCAGCTTAAGACTAGCGGGAGGGGTAGATACGCAGTATTTT	CASSLRLAGGVDTQYF
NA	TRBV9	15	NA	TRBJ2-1	TGTGCCAGCAGCGCCGCAGTGGTCTCCTACAATGAGCAGTTCTTC	CASSAAVVSYNEQFF
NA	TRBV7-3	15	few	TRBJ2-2	TGTGCCAGCAGCCCGCCGACCCGTTCCACCGGGGAGCTGTTTTTT	CASSPPTRSTGELFF
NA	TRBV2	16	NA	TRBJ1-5	TGTGCCAGCAGTGAACTTGGGATAGGGGTGTATCAGCCCCAGCATTTT	CASSELGIGVYQPQHF
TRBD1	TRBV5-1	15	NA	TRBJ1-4	TGCGCCAGCAGCTTTTCGGGACAGGGCCCCGAAAAACTGTTTTTT	CASSFSGQGPEKLFF
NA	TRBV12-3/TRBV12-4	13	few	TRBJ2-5	TGTGCCAGCAGTTTATCGGGAAGAGAGACCCAGTACTTC	CASSLSGRETQYF
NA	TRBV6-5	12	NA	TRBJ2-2	TGTGCCAGCAGCCACACGACCGGGGAGCTGTTTTTT	CASSHTTGELFF
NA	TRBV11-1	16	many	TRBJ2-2	TGTGCCAGCAGCTGGAGGCGAGTTGGGGACACCGGGGAGCTGTTTTTT	CASSWRRVGDTGELFF
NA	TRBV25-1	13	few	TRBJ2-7	TGTGCCACCCCTGACGGCCCCAGGGACGAGCAGTACTTC	CATPDGPRDEQYF
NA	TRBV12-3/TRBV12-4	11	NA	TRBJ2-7	TGTGCCACCAGCGCAACCTACGAGCAGTACTTC	CATSATYEQYF
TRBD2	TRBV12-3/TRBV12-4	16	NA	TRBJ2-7	TGTGCCAGCAGACGAGGGACTAGCGGGGGAAGCTACGAGCAGTACTTC	CASRRGTSGGSYEQYF
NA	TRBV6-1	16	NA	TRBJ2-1	TGTGCCAGCAGTACGTGGGCCAGGAACTCCTACAATGAGCAGTTCTTC	CASSTWARNSYNEQFF
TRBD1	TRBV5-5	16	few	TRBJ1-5	TGTGCCAGCAGCTCTCTCGGACAGGGGGCAGATCAGCCCCAGCATTTT	CASSSLGQGADQPQHF
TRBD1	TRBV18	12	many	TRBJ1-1	TGTGCCAGCAGCCCAGGGGGGGCTGAAGCTTTCTTT	CASSPGGAEAFF
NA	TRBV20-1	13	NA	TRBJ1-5	TGCAGTGCTAGAGATCAAGTTAATCAGCCCCAGCATTTT	CSARDQVNQPQHF
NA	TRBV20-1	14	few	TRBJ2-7	TGCAGTGCTAGAGTATCGGGGAGGAACTACGAGCAGTACTTC	CSARVSGRNYEQYF
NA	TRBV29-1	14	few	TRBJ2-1	TGCAGCGTACTAGGGGAACGCCTGTGGGATGAGCAGTTCTTC	CSVLGERLWDEQFF
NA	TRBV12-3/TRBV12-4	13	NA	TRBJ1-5	TGTGCCAGCAGTTCAGGGGAAGGCCAGCCCCAGCATTTT	CASSSGEGQPQHF
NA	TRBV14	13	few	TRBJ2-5	TGTGCCAGCAGCCCAGAAGTAAAAGAGACCCAGTACTTC	CASSPEVKETQYF
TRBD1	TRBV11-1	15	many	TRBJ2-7	TGTGCCAGCAGCCCCCGGACAGGGGGCATTTACGAGCAGTACTTC	CASSPRTGGIYEQYF
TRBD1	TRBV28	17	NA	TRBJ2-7	TGTGCCAGCAGTTTACCCGGTGAAACAGGGGGGACCTACGAGCAGTACTTC	CASSLPGETGGTYEQYF
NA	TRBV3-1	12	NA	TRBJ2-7	TGTGCCAGCAGCCACCGCAGGAGCGAGCAGTACTTC	CASSHRRSEQYF
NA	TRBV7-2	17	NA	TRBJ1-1	TGTGCCAGCAGCTTATTAAATCCCAGACGGCCGAACACTGAAGCTTTCTTT	CASSLLNPRRPNTEAFF
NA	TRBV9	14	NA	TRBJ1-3	TGTGCCAGCAGCGAGTCAGGGTCTGGAAACACCATATATTTT	CASSESGSGNTIYF
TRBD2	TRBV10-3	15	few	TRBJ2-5	TGTGCCATCAGTGATCTAGCGGGCAACCAAGAGACCCAGTACTTC	CAISDLAGNQETQYF
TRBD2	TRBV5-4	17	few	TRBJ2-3	TGTGCCAGCAGCTTGGCCGGTAGCGGGGGAGGCACAGATACGCAGTATTTT	CASSLAGSGGGTDTQYF
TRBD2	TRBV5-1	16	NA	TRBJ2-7	TGCGCCAGCGGGAAGGGACTAGCGGGAGAGTTATACGAGCAGTACTTC	CASGKGLAGELYEQYF
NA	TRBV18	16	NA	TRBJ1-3	TGTGCCAGCTCACCCTCCGACAGGCACTCTGGAAACACCATATATTTT	CASSPSDRHSGNTIYF
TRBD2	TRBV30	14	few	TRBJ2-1	TGTGCCTGGATCGGGGGGGGGACTGGGAATGAGCAGTTCTTC	CAWIGGGTGNEQFF
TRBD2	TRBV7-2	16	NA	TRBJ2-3	TGTGCCAGCAGCCCCACTAGCGGGGGGGTGAGAGATACGCAGTATTTT	CASSPTSGGVRDTQYF
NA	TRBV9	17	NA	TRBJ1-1	TGTGCCAGCAGCGTAGCGGGGGAAGGGGCCGTGAACACTGAAGCTTTCTTT	CASSVAGEGAVNTEAFF
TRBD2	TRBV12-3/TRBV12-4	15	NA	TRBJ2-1	TGTGCCAGCACCTCTTTAGGGGAGGGCCTTAGTGAGCAGTTCTTC	CASTSLGEGLSEQFF
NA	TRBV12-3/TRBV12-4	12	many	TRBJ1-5	TGTGCCAGCAGTTTCCCCCGACAGCCCCAGCATTTT	CASSFPRQPQHF
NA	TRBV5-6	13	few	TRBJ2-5	TGTGCCAGCAGCTTGGCCCTTGAGGAGACCCAGTACTTC	CASSLALEETQYF
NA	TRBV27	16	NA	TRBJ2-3	TGTGCCAGCAGTCCTCTTTTGGGCGGGGGCACAGATACGCAGTATTTT	CASSPLLGGGTDTQYF
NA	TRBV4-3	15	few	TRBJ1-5	TGCGCCAGCAGCCAAGAACGTACGGGCAATCAGCCCCAGCATTTT	CASSQERTGNQPQHF
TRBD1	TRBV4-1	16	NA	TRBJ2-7	TGCGCCAGCAGCCAAACAGGGACAGTAAGCTCCTACGAGCAGTACTTC	CASSQTGTVSSYEQYF
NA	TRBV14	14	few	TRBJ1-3	TGTGCCAGCAGCCAAGAGTCAGGTCGGAACACCATATATTTT	CASSQESGRNTIYF
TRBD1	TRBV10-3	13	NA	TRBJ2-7	TGTGCCCACCGGGGACAGGGAGAGGACGAGCAGTACTTC	CAHRGQGEDEQYF
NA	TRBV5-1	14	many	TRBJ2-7	TGTGCCAGCAGTTTAGGGGTAGGCACCTACGAGCAGTACTTC	CASSLGVGTYEQYF
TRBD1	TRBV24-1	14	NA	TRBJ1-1	TGTGCCACCAGTGACCCGAGACAGGGACGCTTGGCTTTCTTT	CATSDPRQGRLAFF